These 17 T cell receptor beta chains came from one sample sequenced in a study of T cells in Graves' hyperthyroidism and ophthalmopathy. Researchers took RNA transcripts and amplified the TCR beta CDR3 regions from them. In the first-round RT-PCR of the TCR CDR3, the HTBI primer set was used. TCRdb redid the calling of the multiplex PCR reads with MiXCR, one entry per CDR3 protein. The repertoire holds some 760,000 distinct CDR3 sequences, with approximately 15% as singletons. The material sequenced was blood. The receptors come from a woman between 18 and 29 years old with Graves' hyperthyroidism.

The chain's CDR3 is CASSPEGGPSTDTQYF. CDR3 DNA: TGTGCCAGCAGTCCCGAGGGCGGTCCTAGCACAGATACGCAGTATTTT. The chain couples TRBV27 to TRBJ2-3, with D perhaps TRBD2 (5 bases). Germline CDR1 reads MNHEY; CDR2 reads SMNVEV (reference sequence). This CDR3 is built from 16 residues. V dropped 5 bases and J dropped 0 bases, with 15 bases sitting between them.

The chain uses TRBV7-9 and TRBJ2-1, with 13 bases lining up with TRBD2. The CDR3 contains 15 residues. J was trimmed by 8 bases and V by 5 bases; bases with no gene match: 6. The germline V gene encodes CDR1 SEHNR and CDR2 FQNEAQ (reference sequence). CDR3 sequence (DNA): TGTGCCAGCAGCATAGGACTAGCGGGAGAAGATGAGCAGTTCTTC. Translated: CASSIGLAGEDEQFF.

This clonotype was picked up many times. The rearrangement links TRBV13 to TRBJ2-1; 7 bases map to TRBD2. This CDR3 is built from 17 residues. The V and J ends lost 5 bases and 5 bases, in that order; junction bases with no gene match: 15. Germline V gene sequence: CDR1 PRHDT, CDR2 FYEKMQ (reference sequence). CDR3 nucleotides: TGTGCCAGCAGCAGCGGGGCACCACAGGCGGGACACAATGAGCAGTTCTTC. Translation: CASSSGAPQAGHNEQFF.

This clonotype was counted ten times or more. The chain's CDR3 is CASSNFQVGLTSTDTQYF. Written as DNA, the CDR3 is TGTGCCAGCAGCAATTTTCAGGTCGGGCTGACTTCCACAGATACGCAGTATTTT. The gene calls are TRBV11-2 and TRBJ2-3; D is unresolved. This CDR3 spans 18 amino acids. CDR1 is SGHAT, CDR2 FQNNGV, per germline. With 5 bases removed from V and 2 bases from J, the gap between germline ends came to 23 bases.

This clonotype was counted ten times or more. This CDR3 reads CASSPWEGTGGGEQYF. In DNA form, the CDR3 reads TGTGCCAGCTCACCATGGGAAGGGACAGGGGGCGGCGAGCAGTACTTC. The gene calls are TRBV18 and TRBJ2-7; 12 bases line up with TRBD1. The CDR3 is made up of 16 amino acids. Per germline, CDR1 KGHSH and CDR2 LQKENI. J was trimmed by 6 bases and V by 2 bases; bases with no gene match: 8.

This clonotype appeared many times. The rearrangement uses TRBV18 and TRBJ2-5, with 12 bases that match TRBD2. The CDR3 covers 16 residues. V trimming: 3 bases; J trimming: 4 bases; junction bases outside the gene matches: 6. Germline CDR1 and CDR2: KGHSH and LQKENI. The CDR3 reads CASSPKLTSGRETQYF. In DNA form, the CDR3 reads TGTGCCAGCTCACCCAAACTGACTAGCGGGAGAGAGACCCAGTACTTC.

This clonotype occurred once. This chain joins TRBV11-2 and TRBJ2-7, with a possible D match to TRBD2 (6 bases). The CDR3 covers 15 residues. V was clipped by 4 bases and J by 2 bases, with 15 bases between them. From germline, CDR1 is SGHAT and CDR2 FQNNGV. The CDR3 region has the DNA TGTGCCAGCAGCTCCCGAGGCGGGGCCGCCTACGAGCAGTACTTC. This encodes CASSSRGGAAYEQYF.

This clonotype was recorded a few times. Here the CDR3 DNA reads TGCAGTGCCGGGTGGGGATTTGCTGAAGCTTTCTTT. It encodes CSAGWGFAEAFF. The rearrangement links TRBV20-1 to TRBJ1-1; no clear D gene. This CDR3 contains 12 residues. Germline V gives CDR1 DFQATT, CDR2 SNEGSKA (reference sequence). The germline V and J ends were trimmed by 6 bases and 6 bases, with 14 bases remaining between them.

This clonotype was counted between two and nine times. V gene TRBV7-3 combines with J gene TRBJ2-1; D gene unclear. CDR1 is SGHTA, CDR2 FQGTGA, per germline. Trimming took 3 bases from V and 0 from J, leaving 9 bases between them. CDR3 size: 15 residues. The CDR3 loop reads CASSLVTASYNEQFF. The CDR3, as DNA: TGTGCCAGCAGCTTGGTAACAGCCTCCTACAATGAGCAGTTCTTC.

This chain joins TRBV25-1 and TRBJ1-6; D is ambiguous. The CDR3 is made up of 15 amino acids. Germline CDR1 reads MGHDK; CDR2 reads SYGVNS. Trimming removed 1 base from V and 4 bases from J, with 8 bases in between. The CDR3 loop is CASSEFAQYNSPLHF. The CDR3 DNA sequence: TGTGCCAGCAGTGAATTCGCACAGTATAATTCACCCCTCCACTTT.

This clonotype was recorded many times. The chain is built from TRBV2 and TRBJ2-7; 7 nucleotides agree with TRBD1. The CDR3 sequence is 13 residues long. Germline CDR1 reads SNHLY; CDR2 reads FYNNEI. Trimming at V came to 6 bases and at J to 3 bases, leaving 5 bases not matched to a gene. CDR3 DNA: TGTGCCAGCAGAGGGACAGCCTTCTACGAGCAGTACTTC. This encodes CASRGTAFYEQYF.

The chain recombines TRBV7-9 with TRBJ2-1, with 8 bases lining up with TRBD2. Per the germline V gene, CDR1 is SEHNR and CDR2 is FQNEAQ (reference sequence). The V and J ends lost 5 bases and 4 bases, in that order; junction bases with no gene match: 10. The CDR3 length is 16 residues. The CDR3, as DNA: TGTGCCAGCAGCGTACTTCGGGCGGGAGGTTACAATGAGCAGTTCTTC. Translated: CASSVLRAGGYNEQFF.

The table lists this clonotype with a few counts. The chain carries TRBV11-3 and TRBJ1-3; D remains unclear. Germline lookup yields CDR1 SGHNT and CDR2 YENEEA. V lost 5 bases and J 4 bases, leaving 9 bases between the germline ends. The CDR3 extends over 13 amino acids. Here the CDR3 DNA reads TGTGCCAGCAGCCAACGGGCCGGAAACACCATATATTTT. It specifies CASSQRAGNTIYF.

There are many counts of this clonotype. The chain joins TRBV24-1 to TRBJ1-2; a weak D match, TRBD1 (5 bases). Trimming took 7 bases from V and 0 from J, leaving 14 bases between them. The CDR3 is made up of 15 amino acids. CDR1 and CDR2 from the germline V gene are KGHDR and SFDVKD. CDR3 protein: CATSPGLLANYGYTF. DNA of the CDR3: TGTGCCACCAGCCCGGGACTCCTAGCTAACTATGGCTACACCTTC.

This clonotype was observed a handful of times. The V gene is TRBV20-1, the J gene TRBJ2-2, with D perhaps matching TRBD1 (6 bases). The CDR3 is made up of 13 amino acids. Per the germline V gene, CDR1 is DFQATT and CDR2 is SNEGSKA (reference sequence). V lost 3 bases and J lost 8, with 13 bases in between. The CDR3 sequence: CSARESGVGELFF. CDR3 coding DNA: TGCAGTGCTAGGGAATCAGGGGTTGGGGAGCTGTTTTTT.

With regard to this clonotype: Just one base apart from a much larger clone, this may be a read error. The rearrangement joins TRBV28 to TRBJ2-7; TRBD2 matches 11 bases. In germline, CDR1 is MDHEN, CDR2 SYDVKM. The CDR3 consists of 17 residues. The CDR3: CASGSAPLSGRAYEQYF. The CDR3, as DNA: TGTGCCAGCGGTTCCGCCCCCCTTAGCGGGAGGGCCTACGAACAGTACTTC.

This clonotype was observed a few times. The chain recombines TRBV7-6 with TRBJ1-5, with 7 bases aligning to TRBD1. Trimming took 5 bases from V and 6 from J; bases not matched to a gene: 7. The germline V gene has CDR1 SGHVS and CDR2 FNYEAQ. The CDR3 has 14 amino acids. The CDR3 coding sequence is TGTGCCAGCAGCGATAGGGCAGGGGGTCAGCCCCAGCATTTT. Translating gives CASSDRAGGQPQHF.